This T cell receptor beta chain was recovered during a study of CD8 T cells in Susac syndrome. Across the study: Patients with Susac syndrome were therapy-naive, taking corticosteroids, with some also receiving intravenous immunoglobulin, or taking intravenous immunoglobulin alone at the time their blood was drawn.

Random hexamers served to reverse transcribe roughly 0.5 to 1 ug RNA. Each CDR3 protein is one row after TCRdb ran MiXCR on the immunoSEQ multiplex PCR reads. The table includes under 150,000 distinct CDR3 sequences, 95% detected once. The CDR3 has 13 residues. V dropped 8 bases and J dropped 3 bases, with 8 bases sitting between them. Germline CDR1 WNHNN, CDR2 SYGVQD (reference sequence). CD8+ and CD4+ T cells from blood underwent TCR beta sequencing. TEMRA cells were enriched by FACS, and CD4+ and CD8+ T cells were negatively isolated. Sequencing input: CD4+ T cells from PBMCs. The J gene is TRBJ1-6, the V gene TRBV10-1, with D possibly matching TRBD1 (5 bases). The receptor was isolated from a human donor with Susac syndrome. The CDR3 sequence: CASRDGYNSPLHF. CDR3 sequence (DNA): TGCGCCAGCCGGGACGGCTATAATTCACCCCTCCACTTT.